This T cell receptor beta chain stems from a study of OX40 agonist ivuxolimab in advanced cancers. The CDR3 is 16 amino acids. In germline, CDR1 is SGHDN, CDR2 FVKESK. The ends were cut back, 1 base at V and 0 bases at J, with 7 bases in the middle. Overall study findings and caveats: Expanded clones tended on average to be more numerous among CD8+ T cells than CD4+. CD4+ and CD8+ T cells in blood underwent clonal expansion by week 6 at 0.1 to 3.0 mg/kg. A proportion of nonresponders additionally exhibited low normalized T-cell clonal expansion.

TCRdb's table, derived via immunoSEQ multiplex PCR, lists solely in-frame clones and lacks some. The sample yields 70,000 to 95,000 clones, about 94% seen once. As concerns this clone: Its target is not known.

The sequencing here drew on CD4+ or CD8+ T cells sorted from blood, taken in a trial of the OX40 agonist ivuxolimab. The V gene is TRBV14, the J gene TRBJ1-6; D uncertain. The sequence came from an adult with an advanced solid tumor such as melanoma, head and neck, liver or kidney cancer. The CDR3 region is CASSQGGSSYNSPLHF. The CDR3 DNA reads as TGTGCCAGCAGCCAAGGAGGGAGCTCCTATAATTCACCCCTCCACTTT.